These 24 T cell receptor beta chains were sequenced from one sample in a study of blood T cell repertoires in COVID-19. Profiling relied on immunoSEQ multiplex PCR, and the TCRdb table lists in-frame clones only, not all of them. Of a few hundred thousand clones listed, 75% to 90% were seen once; the top ten hold around 4.5%. Sequenced material: peripheral blood. These receptors were obtained from a man in his sixties who had recovered from COVID-19.

This clone showed up just a few times. The chain employs TRBV7-2 and TRBJ1-1; weak D call: TRBD1 (5 bases). Looked up from germline, CDR1 is SGHTA and CDR2 is FQGNSA. The CDR3 contains 14 residues. V lost 5 bases, J lost 1 base, and 11 bases lay in between. The chain's CDR3 is CASSPWQGNTEAFF. The DNA for the CDR3 is TGTGCCAGCAGCCCCTGGCAGGGGAACACTGAAGCTTTCTTT.

This chain joins TRBV9 and TRBJ2-3, with 8 positions matching TRBD1. V lost 4 bases and J lost 6; bases outside the gene matches: 13. The CDR3 is made up of 16 amino acids. Germline V CDR1 and CDR2: SGDLS, YYNGEE. The CDR3 protein is CASSTGQGQNVDTQYF. CDR3 nucleotide sequence: TGTGCCAGCAGCACTGGACAGGGCCAAAATGTGGATACGCAGTATTTT.

The V call is TRBV7-6, the J call TRBJ1-1; 7 bases are shared with TRBD1. J was trimmed by 8 bases and V by 6 bases; bases with no gene match: 9. The CDR3 is 13 residues long. Germline V CDR1 and CDR2: SGHVS, FNYEAQ. DNA for the CDR3: TGTGCCAGCAGTCGAGGGATGACAGGGGAAGCTTTCTTT. Its translation is CASSRGMTGEAFF.

Only a few counts were recorded for this clone. V is TRBV7-9 and J is TRBJ1-3; TRBD1 is a possible D gene (6 bases). The CDR3 has 16 amino acids. CDR1 is SEHNR and CDR2 is FQNEAQ in the germline V gene (reference sequence). V lost 0 bases to trimming and J lost 9 bases, with 18 bases between them. Here the CDR3 reads CASSLALAGEGLTIYF. CDR3 nucleotide sequence: TGTGCCAGCAGCTTAGCGCTCGCAGGGGAAGGCCTCACCATATATTTT.

This chain uses TRBV3-1 (or the pseudogene TRBV3-2) with TRBJ1-6; perhaps TRBD1 as D (5 bases). The germline V gene encodes CDR1 LGHDT and CDR2 YNNKEL (reference sequence). The V end was cut by 8 bases, the J end by 5 bases, with 13 bases between. This CDR3 has 14 residues. CDR3 coding DNA: TGTGCCAGCGCGTCCGGGGGTAATAATTCACCCCTCCACTTT. Translation gives CASASGGNNSPLHF.

With respect to this clone: The same CDR3 arises from other DNA sequences in this sample as well. The V gene is TRBV12-3 or TRBV12-4, the J gene TRBJ2-5; D ambiguous. This CDR3 is built from 11 residues. The ends were cut back, 3 bases at V and 3 bases at J, with 2 bases in the middle. In nucleotides, the CDR3 is TGTGCCAGCAGTTTTAAAGAGACCCAGTACTTC. Its translation is CASSFKETQYF.

This clone occurred once. The chain combines TRBV2 with TRBJ1-5, with D perhaps TRBD1 (6 bases). The ends were cut back, 6 bases at V and 3 bases at J, with 15 bases in the middle. Germline V gene sequence: CDR1 SNHLY, CDR2 FYNNEI. This CDR3 comprises 15 residues. The CDR3 nucleotides are TGTGCCAGCAGCGCACAGGGAAGAAACAATCAGCCCCAGCATTTT. Its translation: CASSAQGRNNQPQHF.

The rearrangement uses TRBV2 and TRBJ1-3, with D perhaps TRBD1 (6 bases). Germline assignment: CDR1 SNHLY and CDR2 FYNNEI. This CDR3 is built from 13 residues. V lost 4 bases and J lost 3, with 7 bases in between. The CDR3 sequence is CASSAGVGNTIYF. The CDR3 region has the DNA TGTGCCAGCAGTGCAGGGGTTGGAAACACCATATATTTT.

This clone occurred a few times. The chain joins TRBV18 to TRBJ2-3; the match to TRBD1 covers 10 bases. Germline assignment: CDR1 KGHSH and CDR2 LQKENI. The CDR3 spans 17 residues. Trimming took 2 bases from V and 0 from J; bases not matched to a gene: 5. The CDR3 coding sequence is TGTGCCAGCTCACCAAGGGGACAGGGGATTAGCACAGATACGCAGTATTTT. Encoded protein: CASSPRGQGISTDTQYF.

V gene TRBV5-1 combines with J gene TRBJ1-6; D gene uncertain. Germline CDR1 reads SGHRS; CDR2 reads YFSETQ. V lost 4 bases to trimming and J lost 8 bases, with 10 bases between them. The CDR3 extends over 13 amino acids. CDR3 residues: CASSRTGDSPLHF. As DNA, the CDR3 is TGCGCCAGCAGCCGGACGGGAGATTCACCCCTCCACTTT.

Worth noting for this clone: Germline and junction disagree at one end, which may indicate a read error. V usage is TRBV28 and J usage is TRBJ2-2; no definite D call. This CDR3 comprises 14 residues. Germline CDR1 reads MDHEN; CDR2 reads SYDVKM. Here the CDR3 DNA reads TGTGCCAGCAGTTTAGTCAGGTCCACCCGGGAGCTGTTTTTT. Its protein is CASSLVRSTRELFF.

This clone was detected a few times. This chain joins TRBV5-1 and TRBJ2-1, with D possibly TRBD1 on 6 matching bases. Trimming removed 1 base at V and 0 bases at J, with 8 bases between. Germline V gives CDR1 SGHRS, CDR2 YFSETQ. This CDR3 comprises 15 residues. The CDR3 DNA sequence: TGCGCCAGCAGCTTGCAGGGGAGCTCCTACAATGAGCAGTTCTTC. This sequence encodes CASSLQGSSYNEQFF.

Concerning this clone: Within the sample, other DNA sequences also encode this same CDR3. The rearrangement joins TRBV30 to TRBJ1-5; 9 bases fit TRBD1. The CDR3 loop spans 13 amino acids. Germline values: CDR1 GTSNPN, CDR2 SVGIG (reference sequence). V trimming: 5 bases; J trimming: 7 bases; junction bases outside the gene matches: 6. CDR3 loop: CAWSGQGLQPQHF. For the CDR3, the DNA is TGTGCCTGGTCGGGACAGGGCCTACAGCCCCAGCATTTT.

The count of this clone is one. The chain links TRBV5-1 to TRBJ2-1; TRBD1 matches 8 bases. Germline-derived CDR1 and CDR2 are SGHRS and YFSETQ. With 3 bases clipped from V and 3 bases from J, the junction kept 5 bases outside the gene matches. The CDR3 covers 15 residues. The CDR3 DNA reads TGCGCCAGCAGCTCAGACAGGGGCTACTACAATGAGCAGTTCTTC. Its protein is CASSSDRGYYNEQFF.

V gene TRBV5-1 combines with J gene TRBJ1-2; D remains ambiguous. Germline V gene data show CDR1 as SGHRS and CDR2 as YFSETQ. This CDR3 contains 14 residues. V lost 4 bases and J lost 7, with 17 bases in between. CDR3 nucleotide sequence: TGCGCCAGCAGCGCCCGCAGAACCGAGGGTGGCTACACCTTC. Encoded protein: CASSARRTEGGYTF.

The chain couples TRBV5-4 to TRBJ2-3, with 11 nucleotides matching TRBD1. Per germline, CDR1 SGHNT and CDR2 YYREEE (reference sequence). The ends lost 3 bases at V and 4 bases at J; junction bases unmatched: 4. This CDR3 is 15 amino acids long. The CDR3 region is CASSSDRGLADTQYF. The CDR3 nucleotides are TGTGCCAGCAGCTCGGACAGGGGGCTCGCAGATACGCAGTATTTT. Combining the CDR3 with reference TRBV5-4 and TRBJ2-3 gives the whole variable domain ETGVTQSPTHLIKTRGQQVTLRCSSQSGHNTVSWYQQALGQGPQFIFQYYREEENGRGNFPPRFSGLQFPNYSSELNVNALELDDSALYLCASSSDRGLADTQYFGPGTRLTVL.

The rearrangement uses TRBV5-1 and TRBJ2-1; TRBD2 matches 13 bases. This CDR3 has 15 amino acids. V was pared by 0 bases and J by 12 bases, with 6 bases of the junction left unmatched. The germline V gene encodes CDR1 SGHRS and CDR2 YFSETQ. CDR3 loop: CASSLGTSGSAGQFF. The CDR3 nucleotides are TGCGCCAGCAGCTTGGGGACTAGCGGGAGCGCGGGGCAGTTCTTC.

The V call is TRBV27, the J call TRBJ1-6, with D unresolved. Trimming pared 0 bases from V and 7 bases from J, leaving 13 bases between. Per the germline V gene, CDR1 is MNHEY and CDR2 is SMNVEV (reference sequence). The CDR3 runs to 16 residues. The CDR3 DNA reads as TGTGCCAGCAGTTTATCGGCGGGCACCCCAAATTCACCCCTCCACTTT. Its protein is CASSLSAGTPNSPLHF.

The rearrangement links TRBV29-1 to TRBJ1-2, with 8 bases fitting TRBD1. Germline V gives CDR1 SQVTM, CDR2 ANQGSEA. The CDR3 consists of 14 residues. Trimming took 5 bases from V and 4 from J; bases not matched to a gene: 9. CDR3 DNA sequence: TGCAGCGTTCGCCCAGGGGGCACTAGCTATGGCTACACCTTC. This gives the protein CSVRPGGTSYGYTF.

This chain joins TRBV10-1 and TRBJ1-5; a weak D match, TRBD1 (5 bases). Germline CDR1 and CDR2: WNHNN and SYGVQD (reference sequence). Between the trimmed V and J ends, which lost 6 bases and 7 bases, there was a span of 13 bases. The CDR3 extends over 13 amino acids. This CDR3 is CASSAGNSQPQHF. CDR3 DNA: TGCGCCAGCAGCGCAGGGAATTCACAGCCCCAGCATTTT.

The chain combines TRBV19 with TRBJ2-5, with TRBD2 matching 11 bases. The germline CDR1 and CDR2 sequences are LNHDA and SQIVND (reference sequence). The V segment lost 4 bases and the J segment 5 bases; nucleotides outside the gene matches: 9. The CDR3 contains 16 residues. In DNA, the CDR3 is TGTGCCAGTAGTACCGTCACTAGCGGGGGAAGGGAGACCCAGTACTTC. Amino acids: CASSTVTSGGRETQYF.

In nucleotides, the CDR3 is TGTGCCAGCAGCCCGCCCGGGACTCCGAACACTGAAGCTTTCTTT. Translation: CASSPPGTPNTEAFF. The chain links TRBV5-4 to TRBJ1-1; TRBD1 is a possible D gene (5 bases). Per the germline V gene, CDR1 is SGHNT and CDR2 is YYREEE (reference sequence). This CDR3 region has 15 residues. Trimming stripped 4 bases from V and 1 base from J, with 14 bases between.

The CDR3 sequence is CASRGTANEKLFF. CDR3 nucleotide sequence: TGTGCCAGCAGGGGGACAGCGAATGAAAAACTGTTTTTT. The chain employs TRBV6-5 and TRBJ1-4; 7 bases are shared with TRBD1. With 6 bases clipped from V and 5 bases from J, the junction kept 3 bases outside the gene matches. The CDR3 runs 13 residues. Germline CDR1 reads MNHEY; CDR2 reads SVGAGI.

The rearrangement uses TRBV7-9 and TRBJ2-5; 7 bases fit TRBD2. This CDR3 comprises 15 residues. V dropped 5 bases and J dropped 0; count of bases not matched to a gene: 6. Germline V gives CDR1 SEHNR, CDR2 FQNEAQ (reference sequence). The DNA of the CDR3 is TGTGCCAGCAGCCCCCCTGGGAGGGACCAAGAGACCCAGTACTTC. Its translation is CASSPPGRDQETQYF.